What follows are 14 T cell receptor beta chains derived from one specimen sequenced in a study of shared clonotypes between healthy human individuals (dated by TCRdb to 2020 to 2021). The library came from the immunoSEQ multiplex PCR assay. Entries here come from immuneACCESS through TCRdb and include only in-frame sequences with V and J called. Some clones fail to appear in such tables; in the studies checked, an unresolved V gene covers under half of the shortfall, and the cause of the remainder is unknown. Counted in this sample were 2 million to 2.5 million clones; 93% of them appeared once. The top ten constitute about 0.41% of the sample. The sequenced material came from naive CD4+ T cells from PBMCs. Read against the paper, the sample's cell subset or site label means: CD45RA+ positively selected. The receptors shown here come from a man aged 18 to 30 in good health. Some clones in this sample may be carry-over from other donors' samples.

The V gene is TRBV9, the J gene TRBJ2-1, with 8 bases that match TRBD2. Trimming took 4 bases from V and 5 from J; bases not matched to a gene: 5. CDR1 is SGDLS and CDR2 is YYNGEE in the germline V gene. The CDR3 length is 14 residues. The CDR3 here is CASSFGLANNEQFF. CDR3 DNA: TGTGCCAGCAGCTTCGGACTAGCTAACAATGAGCAGTTCTTC.

This rearrangement joins TRBV28 to TRBJ1-2, with D perhaps matching TRBD1 (6 bases). CDR1 is MDHEN, CDR2 SYDVKM, per germline. CDR3 length equals 15 residues. V was clipped by 2 bases and J by 4 bases, with 14 bases between them. Here the CDR3 reads CASSLRGGEFYGYTF. The CDR3 DNA sequence: TGTGCCAGCAGTTTACGAGGGGGTGAATTCTATGGCTACACCTTC.

The chain carries TRBV6-4 and TRBJ1-2; weak D call: TRBD1 (6 bases). Trimming took 3 bases from V and 5 from J, leaving 22 bases between them. From germline, CDR1 is MRHNA and CDR2 SNTAGT. CDR3 length: 17 residues. CDR3 protein: CASSELWPRDRRYGYTF. Written as DNA, the CDR3 is TGTGCCAGCAGTGAGCTTTGGCCACGAGACAGGAGGTATGGCTACACCTTC.

This clone is a singleton in its sample. The rearrangement links TRBV5-1 to TRBJ2-3; D is undetermined. V dropped 4 bases and J dropped 0 bases, with 12 bases sitting between them. The germline V gene encodes CDR1 SGHRS and CDR2 YFSETQ. This CDR3 is 15 amino acids long. The CDR3 coding sequence is TGCGCCAGCAGCCAAGAGAATCCTAGCACAGATACGCAGTATTTT. This codes for CASSQENPSTDTQYF.

V is TRBV28 and J is TRBJ1-4; D is perhaps TRBD1 (5 bases). CDR3 size: 14 residues. In germline, CDR1 is MDHEN, CDR2 SYDVKM. Between the trimmed V and J ends, which lost 6 bases and 8 bases, there was a span of 16 bases. In DNA, the CDR3 is TGTGCCAGCAGCCCGCGGACAAGCCGGGAAAAACTGTTTTTT. It is translated as CASSPRTSREKLFF. The full variable domain, rest sourced from reference TRBV28 and TRBJ1-4, is DVKVTQSSRYLVKRTGEKVFLECVQDMDHENMFWYRQDPGLGLRLIYFSYDVKMKEKGDIPEGYSVSREKKERFSLILESASTNQTSMYLCASSPRTSREKLFFGSGTQLSVL.

The rearrangement links TRBV6-6 to TRBJ1-4; 9 nucleotides agree with TRBD1. Germline loops: CDR1 MNHNY, CDR2 SVGAGI (reference sequence). V was clipped by 7 bases and J by 4 bases; unmatched bases: 4. The CDR3 loop spans 14 amino acids. The CDR3, as DNA: TGTGCCAGCAACAGGGGGCCCAGTAATGAAAAACTGTTTTTT. Protein: CASNRGPSNEKLFF.

The V call is TRBV28, the J call TRBJ2-7; TRBD2 matches at 7 bases. The CDR3 totals 14 residues. V shed 5 bases, J shed 3 bases, and the junction held 7 bases outside the gene matches. Germline CDR1 reads MDHEN; CDR2 reads SYDVKM. The CDR3 spells CASSGLGRGYEQYF. Here the CDR3 DNA reads TGTGCCAGCAGTGGCCTGGGGAGGGGCTACGAGCAGTACTTC. Full variable domain (remainder filled in from reference TRBV28 and TRBJ2-7): DVKVTQSSRYLVKRTGEKVFLECVQDMDHENMFWYRQDPGLGLRLIYFSYDVKMKEKGDIPEGYSVSREKKERFSLILESASTNQTSMYLCASSGLGRGYEQYFGPGTRLTVT.

V and J are TRBV28 and TRBJ1-5; 9 bases agree with TRBD1. The junction had 4 bases not matched to a gene; V was cut back by 8 bases and J by 5 bases. The CDR3 runs to 13 residues. CDR1 is MDHEN and CDR2 is SYDVKM in the germline V gene. The CDR3 loop is CASDRGRYQPQHF. The DNA for the CDR3 is TGTGCCAGCGACAGGGGGAGATATCAGCCCCAGCATTTT.

The V gene is TRBV7-9, the J gene TRBJ2-3; a possible D gene is TRBD2 (6 bases). The germline V and J ends were trimmed by 3 bases and 6 bases, with 13 bases remaining between them. CDR1 is SEHNR, CDR2 FQNEAQ, per germline (reference sequence). The CDR3 contains 14 residues. CDR3 nucleotides: TGTGCCAGCAGCTTCACCGGTCGGGGGGATACGCAGTATTTT. Its protein is CASSFTGRGDTQYF.

The CDR3 spells CASSERASGSSSEQYF. As DNA, the CDR3 is TGTGCCAGCAGTGAAAGGGCTAGCGGGAGTAGTAGCGAGCAGTACTTC. The chain joins TRBV6-1 to TRBJ2-7, with 10 positions matching TRBD2. The CDR3 loop spans 16 amino acids. After removal of 2 bases from V and 6 bases from J, the junction contained 10 bases not matched to a gene. CDR1 is MNHNS, CDR2 SASEGT, per germline.

J is TRBJ2-7 and V is TRBV7-3; tentative D call: TRBD1 (6 bases). This CDR3 has 13 amino acids. The V and J ends lost 5 bases and 7 bases respectively, with 15 bases between them. The germline V gene encodes CDR1 SGHTA and CDR2 FQGTGA. The CDR3 DNA reads TGTGCCAGCAGCCCTGACAGGTTGGGAGAGCAGTACTTC. Residues: CASSPDRLGEQYF.

The rearrangement uses TRBV9 and TRBJ2-1; 7 positions agree with TRBD2. Germline values: CDR1 SGDLS, CDR2 YYNGEE. Trimming took 4 bases from V and 4 from J; bases not matched to a gene: 8. This CDR3 contains 15 residues. The CDR3 sequence is CASSFASGLYNEQFF. The CDR3 nucleotides read TGTGCCAGCAGCTTCGCTAGCGGACTTTACAATGAGCAGTTCTTC.

The rearrangement joins TRBV6-1 to TRBJ2-3; tentatively, D is TRBD2 (7 bases). The ends were cut back, 3 bases at V and 4 bases at J, with 14 bases in the middle. Germline loops: CDR1 MNHNS, CDR2 SASEGT. CDR3 length equals 15 residues. The CDR3 protein is CASSDPGAGADTQYF. The CDR3 region has the DNA TGTGCCAGCAGTGATCCGGGGGCGGGAGCAGATACGCAGTATTTT.

The V gene is TRBV5-1, the J gene TRBJ2-1, with no clear D. Germline V gene sequence: CDR1 SGHRS, CDR2 YFSETQ. V was pared by 0 bases and J by 5 bases, with 12 bases between. The CDR3 spans 15 residues. The DNA of the CDR3 is TGCGCCAGCAGCTTGGTTTACGGGCCGAACAATGAGCAGTTCTTC. This sequence encodes CASSLVYGPNNEQFF.